This T cell receptor (beta chain) was recorded in a study of control samples from healthy donors and cancer patients. CDR1 and CDR2 from the germline V gene are LNHDA and SQIVND (reference sequence). Trimming cost V 6 bases and J 6 bases, with 21 bases left between them. The CDR3 runs to 16 residues. Measured with immunoSEQ multiplex PCR; TCRdb has only the in-frame clones, and not every one. The data show about 140,000 clones, roughly 92% seen once. This TCR derives from a man aged 30-40 years in good health. Sample: blood. The V and J genes are TRBV19 and TRBJ1-5, with D possibly TRBD1 on 6 matching bases. The chain's CDR3 is CASSRRTPEGGQPQHF. The CDR3 DNA sequence: TGTGCCAGTAGCAGGCGAACACCCGAGGGGGGTCAGCCCCAGCATTTT.